This TCR beta chain stems from a study of T cells in Graves' hyperthyroidism and ophthalmopathy. Findings and caveats of the study: Most clonotypes expanded in thyroid above 0.001 were likewise present in blood. Ophthalmopathy, which appeared later, was predicted by the model a median about 6 months before onset.

This clonotype showed up just a few times. Its antigen is currently unknown. At one of its ends the junction is not consistent with the germline gene, which may arise from a read error. Amplification of TCR beta CDR3 regions was performed using RNA transcripts as template. The TCR CDR3 first-round RT-PCR relied on the HTBI primer set. TCRdb reprocessed the multiplex PCR reads with MiXCR, giving one entry per CDR3 protein. The table includes around 620,000 distinct CDR3 sequences, more than 45% detected once. Germline V gene data show CDR1 as SGDLS and CDR2 as YYNGEE. The CDR3 runs to 13 residues. Uncontrolled infection, other autoimmune disease, pregnancy and lactation each barred patients from inclusion. On the basis of clinical symptoms, serum thyroxine and TRAb, thyroid ultrasound and orbital computed tomography, diagnoses were made.

The sample was peripheral blood or thyroid tissue (not recorded which). The chain combines TRBV9 with TRBJ2-7; D call uncertain. The receptor's source is an adult woman with Graves' disease, either hyperthyroidism or ophthalmopathy (not recorded which). CDR3 DNA sequence: TGTGCTAGCAGGCAGGCGAGCTCCTACGAGCAGTACTTC. Its protein product is CASRQASSYEQYF.